Below are 27 T cell receptor beta chains sequenced from a single sample in a study of blood T cell repertoires in COVID-19. Some clones are missing from TCRdb's copy, which holds only in-frame ones; the method was immunoSEQ multiplex PCR. The data hold about 180,000 clones, with 75% to 90% observed a single time. Material: peripheral blood. The receptors derive from a woman between 65 and 79 years old with COVID-19, enrolled during active disease.

This rearrangement joins TRBV6-4 to TRBJ2-1; D is possibly TRBD1 (6 bases). Germline V gene data show CDR1 as MRHNA and CDR2 as SNTAGT. Trimming pared 2 bases from V and 1 base from J, leaving 9 bases between. This CDR3 contains 15 residues. The CDR3 DNA reads as TGTGCCAGCAGTGACACGGACAGTTCCTACAATGAGCAGTTCTTC. Amino acid sequence: CASSDTDSSYNEQFF.

This chain connects TRBV5-6 to TRBJ1-4; 10 nucleotides agree with TRBD1. Germline CDR1 is SGHDT and CDR2 is YYEEEE. The CDR3 covers 17 residues. V was pared by 3 bases and J by 1 base, with 6 bases of the junction left unmatched. The CDR3 sequence: CASSSQTGGRTNEKLFF. The CDR3 nucleotides read TGTGCCAGCAGCTCACAGACAGGGGGCAGAACTAATGAAAAACTGTTTTTT.

This clone came up once. The rearrangement joins TRBV29-1 to TRBJ1-1, with D uncertain. V was cut by 2 bases and J by 0 bases, with 7 bases left in between. The CDR3 covers 13 residues. Germline loops: CDR1 SQVTM, CDR2 ANQGSEA. This CDR3 is CSVERGMNTEAFF. CDR3 sequence (DNA): TGCAGCGTTGAACGCGGGATGAACACTGAAGCTTTCTTT.

The rearrangement uses TRBV11-2 and TRBJ2-3; tentative D call: TRBD2 (5 bases). V dropped 6 bases and J dropped 0 bases, with 25 bases sitting between them. Germline V CDR1 and CDR2: SGHAT, FQNNGV. This CDR3 is built from 19 residues. CDR3 loop: CASRQRPGLPWDSTDTQYF. The CDR3 coding sequence is TGTGCCAGCAGGCAAAGACCTGGACTGCCATGGGATAGCACAGATACGCAGTATTTT.

This chain connects TRBV27 to TRBJ1-1, with 7 bases lining up with TRBD1. CDR1 MNHEY and CDR2 SMNVEV come from the germline V gene (reference sequence). The CDR3 covers 17 residues. Trimming removed 5 bases from V and 4 bases from J; junction bases left unmatched: 16. This CDR3 is CASSPLRQGLLVTEAFF. DNA of the CDR3: TGTGCCAGCAGTCCCCTTAGACAGGGATTATTGGTCACTGAAGCTTTCTTT.

The CDR3 is CASSKGTGGVSSGYTF. DNA for the CDR3: TGTGCCAGCAGTAAAGGGACAGGGGGCGTATCAAGTGGCTACACCTTC. The chain links TRBV7-6 to TRBJ1-2, with 12 nucleotides matching TRBD1. Per the germline V gene, CDR1 is SGHVS and CDR2 is FNYEAQ. V was clipped by 6 bases and J by 7 bases; unmatched bases: 12. The length of the CDR3 is 16 residues.

J is TRBJ2-1 and V is TRBV9; TRBD2 is a possible D gene (6 bases). This CDR3 is 16 amino acids long. V was pared by 0 bases and J by 2 bases, with 12 bases between. Germline V lookup: CDR1 SGDLS, CDR2 YYNGEE. The chain's CDR3 is CASSVGGGGPYNEQFF. In nucleotides, the CDR3 is TGTGCCAGCAGCGTAGGTGGGGGAGGTCCCTACAATGAGCAGTTCTTC.

The chain has TRBV4-2 and TRBJ1-4; the D gene is possibly TRBD1 (5 bases). Trimming removed 1 base at V and 5 bases at J, with 11 bases between. The germline V gene encodes CDR1 LGHNA and CDR2 YNFKEQ. The CDR3 is 15 amino acids. DNA of the CDR3: TGTGCCAGCAGCCAAGTTGGACAAGGAAATGAAAAACTGTTTTTT. It specifies CASSQVGQGNEKLFF.

The CDR3, as DNA: TGTGCCAGCAGCCCCTTGATTGGCGCCAACGTCCTGACTTTC. Protein: CASSPLIGANVLTF. This sequence joins TRBV7-2 and TRBJ2-6; no clear D gene. The CDR3 contains 14 residues. Germline V gene lookup returns CDR1 SGHTA and CDR2 FQGNSA. Trimming cost V 5 bases and J 7 bases, with 12 bases left between them.

V gene TRBV19 combines with J gene TRBJ1-1; D is undetermined. CDR1 LNHDA and CDR2 SQIVND come from the germline V gene (reference sequence). The CDR3 sequence is 13 residues long. Trimming took off 0 bases at V and 8 bases at J, with 10 bases between the two ends. The DNA of the CDR3 is TGTGCCAGTAGTATAGATCTTGGCAGGGAAGCTTTCTTT. Residues: CASSIDLGREAFF. Supplemented by reference TRBV19 and TRBJ1-1, the full variable domain reads DGGITQSPKYLFRKEGQNVTLSCEQNLNHDAMYWYRQDPGQGLRLIYYSQIVNDFQKGDIAEGYSVSREKKESFPLTVTSAQKNPTAFYLCASSIDLGREAFFGQGTRLTVV.

V and J are TRBV28 and TRBJ2-7, with TRBD2 matching over 8 bases. J lost 1 base, V lost 7 bases, and 6 bases had no gene match. Germline CDR1 and CDR2: MDHEN and SYDVKM. The CDR3 is 14 residues long. The CDR3 loop reads CASTMGGRSYEQYF. The CDR3 region has the DNA TGTGCCAGCACCATGGGCGGGAGGTCCTACGAGCAGTACTTC.

Note on this clone: The junction differs from germline at one of its ends, possibly a read error. The chain recombines TRBV4-1 with TRBJ2-1; TRBD2 matches at 10 bases. The CDR3 sequence is 17 residues long. CDR1 and CDR2 (germline): MGHRA, YSYEKL. The CDR3 sequence is CASTQGGAGGSYNEQFF. CDR3 DNA: TGCGCCAGCACCCAAGGGGGAGCGGGAGGGTCCTACAATGAGCAGTTCTTC.

V gene TRBV3-1 (or the pseudogene TRBV3-2) combines with J gene TRBJ2-3; 11 bases match TRBD2. CDR3 length: 17 amino acids. Germline trimming cut 0 bases from V and 4 bases from J; bases unmatched to any gene: 6. Germline V lookup: CDR1 LGHDT, CDR2 YNNKEL (reference sequence). The chain's CDR3 is CASSQDLVAGGPDTQYF. CDR3 bases: TGTGCCAGCAGCCAAGATTTAGTAGCGGGAGGGCCAGATACGCAGTATTTT.

V and J are TRBV27 and TRBJ2-1; 11 bases are shared with TRBD2. The CDR3 sequence is 19 residues long. V lost 3 bases to trimming and J lost 1 base; unmatched junction nucleotides: 11. Germline lookup yields CDR1 MNHEY and CDR2 SMNVEV (reference sequence). CDR3 loop: CASSFDGFSGRVSYNEQFF. CDR3 coding DNA: TGTGCCAGCAGTTTTGACGGGTTTAGCGGGAGGGTATCCTACAATGAGCAGTTCTTC.

This clone was counted a single time. J is TRBJ2-3 and V is TRBV5-1; 10 bases match TRBD2. Trimming cost V 4 bases and J 6 bases; bases outside gene matches: 11. The CDR3 sequence is 16 residues long. Germline CDR1 is SGHRS and CDR2 is YFSETQ. The chain's CDR3 is CASSILSGRGSDTQYF. Written as DNA, the CDR3 is TGCGCCAGCAGCATACTCAGCGGGAGGGGATCGGATACGCAGTATTTT.

This chain links TRBV14 with TRBJ2-2, with 9 bases aligning to TRBD1. Germline V CDR1 and CDR2: SGHDN, FVKESK. The CDR3 is 16 residues long. Germline trimming cut 4 bases from V and 1 base from J; bases unmatched to any gene: 4. The chain's CDR3 is CASSPRQGGNTGELFF. CDR3 sequence (DNA): TGTGCCAGCAGCCCCCGACAGGGGGGGAACACCGGGGAGCTGTTTTTT.

This chain joins TRBV5-1 and TRBJ1-2, with TRBD1 matching over 9 bases. The CDR3 runs to 16 residues. The junction had 11 bases not matched to a gene; V was cut back by 0 bases and J by 8 bases. Looked up from germline, CDR1 is SGHRS and CDR2 is YFSETQ. CDR3 DNA sequence: TGCGCCAGCAGCTTGGACCAGGTGGGACAGGGTGAGGGCTACACCTTC. Translated: CASSLDQVGQGEGYTF.

This clone was seen only once. V usage is TRBV5-1 and J usage is TRBJ2-3, with TRBD2 matching over 9 bases. The CDR3 has 15 residues. The germline V gene encodes CDR1 SGHRS and CDR2 YFSETQ. Unmatched junction bases numbered 2, after V lost 0 bases and J lost 3 bases. In nucleotides, the CDR3 is TGCGCCAGCAGCTTGGAGCTAGCGGGGACAGATACGCAGTATTTT. The encoded protein is CASSLELAGTDTQYF.

This chain connects TRBV3-1 (or the pseudogene TRBV3-2) to TRBJ1-6; D is unclear. CDR1 LGHDT and CDR2 YNNKEL come from the germline V gene (reference sequence). There are 16 residues in the CDR3. Trimming took off 1 base at V and 0 bases at J, with 7 bases between the two ends. CDR3 bases: TGTGCCAGCAGCCAAGTAATCGGCTCCTATAATTCACCCCTCCACTTT. Its translation is CASSQVIGSYNSPLHF.

The J gene is TRBJ2-1, the V gene TRBV6-5; 7 bases are a match to TRBD2. Unmatched junction bases numbered 10, after V lost 2 bases and J lost 6 bases. This CDR3 contains 16 residues. Germline V gives CDR1 MNHEY, CDR2 SVGAGI. In DNA, the CDR3 is TGTGCCAGCAGTTACCCGGCGGGAGAGTCTATCAATGAGCAGTTCTTC. Translated: CASSYPAGESINEQFF.

This chain connects TRBV30 to TRBJ2-7; D possibly corresponds to TRBD2 (5 bases). CDR3 length: 15 residues. The germline V gene encodes CDR1 GTSNPN and CDR2 SVGIG (reference sequence). With 3 bases removed from V and 9 bases from J, the gap between germline ends came to 24 bases. In DNA form, the CDR3 reads TGTGCCTGGAGGGCCCAGTCTTTGAGGGATGTAGGGCAGTACTTC. Translation: CAWRAQSLRDVGQYF.

The rearrangement links TRBV7-2 to TRBJ2-3, with 7 bases fitting TRBD1. The CDR3 is made up of 15 amino acids. V lost 5 bases and J lost 3; bases outside the gene matches: 8. Germline CDR1 is SGHTA and CDR2 is FQGNSA. The CDR3 spells CASSLTGVDTDTQYF. In nucleotides, the CDR3 is TGTGCCAGCAGCCTAACAGGGGTGGATACAGATACGCAGTATTTT.

This sequence joins TRBV6-6 and TRBJ1-5; D might be TRBD1 (6 bases). The CDR3 is made up of 16 amino acids. V gave up 7 bases and J gave up 4 bases, with 20 bases separating them. Germline lookup yields CDR1 MNHNY and CDR2 SVGAGI (reference sequence). The CDR3 DNA is TGTGCCAGCAACCAGGGGCTGGGTATACGGAATCAGCCCCAGCATTTT. Its translation: CASNQGLGIRNQPQHF.

The V and J genes are TRBV2 and TRBJ2-3; D ambiguous. With 5 bases removed from V and 2 bases from J, the gap between germline ends came to 11 bases. The length of the CDR3 is 14 residues. CDR1 is SNHLY, CDR2 FYNNEI, per germline. The CDR3 sequence is CASSQRLNTDTQYF. Here the CDR3 DNA reads TGTGCCAGCAGTCAGAGGTTGAACACAGATACGCAGTATTTT. Filled out from reference TRBV2 and TRBJ2-3, the complete variable domain reads EPEVTQTPSHQVTQMGQEVILRCVPISNHLYFYWYRQILGQKVEFLVSFYNNEISEKSEIFDDQFSVERPDGSNFTLKIRSTKLEDSAMYFCASSQRLNTDTQYFGPGTRLTVL.

This chain joins TRBV7-8 and TRBJ2-7; perhaps TRBD1 as D (5 bases). CDR3 size: 15 residues. Trimming shortened V by 1 base and J by 0 bases, and 10 bases separated the two germline ends. The V gene's germline CDR1 is SGHVS and CDR2 FQNEAQ. The CDR3 DNA sequence: TGTGCCAGCAGCTTAGGTGGGGCCGCCTCCTACGAGCAGTACTTC. It is translated as CASSLGGAASYEQYF.

This sequence joins TRBV11-2 and TRBJ2-6; D ambiguous. In germline, CDR1 is SGHAT, CDR2 FQNNGV. The CDR3 runs 16 residues. Trimming took off 2 bases at V and 0 bases at J, with 8 bases between the two ends. CDR3 sequence reads: CASSLILGSGANVLTF. The CDR3 nucleotides are TGTGCCAGCAGCTTAATACTCGGCTCTGGGGCCAACGTCCTGACTTTC.

This clone came up a few times. The CDR3 reads CAWSVWGRDREGQPQHF. CDR3 in DNA: TGTGCCTGGAGTGTTTGGGGAAGAGACAGGGAAGGCCAGCCCCAGCATTTT. V usage is TRBV30 and J usage is TRBJ1-5; 7 positions match TRBD1. CDR3 length: 17 amino acids. Germline CDR1 reads GTSNPN; CDR2 reads SVGIG (reference sequence). V lost 0 bases to trimming and J lost 7 bases; unmatched junction nucleotides: 15.